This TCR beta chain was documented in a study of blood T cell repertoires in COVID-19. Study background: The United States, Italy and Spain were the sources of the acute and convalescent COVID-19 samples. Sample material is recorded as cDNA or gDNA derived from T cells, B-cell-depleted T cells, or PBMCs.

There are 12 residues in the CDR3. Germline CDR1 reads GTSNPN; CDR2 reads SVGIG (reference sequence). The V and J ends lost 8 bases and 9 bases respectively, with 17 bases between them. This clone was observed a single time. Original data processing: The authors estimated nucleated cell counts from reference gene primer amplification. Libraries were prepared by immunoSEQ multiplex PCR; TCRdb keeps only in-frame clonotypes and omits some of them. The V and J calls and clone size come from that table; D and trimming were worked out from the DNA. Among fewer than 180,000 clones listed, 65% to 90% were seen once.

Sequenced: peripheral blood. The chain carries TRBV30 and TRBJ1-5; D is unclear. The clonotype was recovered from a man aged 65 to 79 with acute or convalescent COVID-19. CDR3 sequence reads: CAPPGVIGPQHF. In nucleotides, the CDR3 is TGTGCCCCCCCCGGGGTAATTGGGCCCCAGCATTTT.